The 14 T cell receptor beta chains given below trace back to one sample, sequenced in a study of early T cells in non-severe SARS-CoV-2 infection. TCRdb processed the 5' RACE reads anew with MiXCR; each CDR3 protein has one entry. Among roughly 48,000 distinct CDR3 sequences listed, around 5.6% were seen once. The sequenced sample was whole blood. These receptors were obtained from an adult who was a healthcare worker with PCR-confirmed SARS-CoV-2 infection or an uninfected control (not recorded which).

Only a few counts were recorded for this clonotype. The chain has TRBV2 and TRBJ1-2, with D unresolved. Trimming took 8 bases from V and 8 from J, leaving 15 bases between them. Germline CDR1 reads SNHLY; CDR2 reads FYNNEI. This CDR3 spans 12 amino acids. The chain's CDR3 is CASGSPRVGYTF. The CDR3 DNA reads TGTGCCAGCGGATCCCCACGGGTGGGCTACACCTTC. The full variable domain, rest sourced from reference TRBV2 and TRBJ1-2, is EPEVTQTPSHQVTQMGQEVILRCVPISNHLYFYWYRQILGQKVEFLVSFYNNEISEKSEIFDDQFSVERPDGSNFTLKIRSTKLEDSAMYFCASGSPRVGYTFGSGTRLTVV.

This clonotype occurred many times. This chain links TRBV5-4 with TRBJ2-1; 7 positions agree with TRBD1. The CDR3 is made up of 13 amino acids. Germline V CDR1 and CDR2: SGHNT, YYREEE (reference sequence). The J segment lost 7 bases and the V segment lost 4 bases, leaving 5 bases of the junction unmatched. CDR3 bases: TGTGCCAGCAGCCAGACAGGGCGGAATGAGCAGTTCTTC. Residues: CASSQTGRNEQFF. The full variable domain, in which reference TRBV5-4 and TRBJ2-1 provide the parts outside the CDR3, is ETGVTQSPTHLIKTRGQQVTLRCSSQSGHNTVSWYQQALGQGPQFIFQYYREEENGRGNFPPRFSGLQFPNYSSELNVNALELDDSALYLCASSQTGRNEQFFGPGTRLTVL.

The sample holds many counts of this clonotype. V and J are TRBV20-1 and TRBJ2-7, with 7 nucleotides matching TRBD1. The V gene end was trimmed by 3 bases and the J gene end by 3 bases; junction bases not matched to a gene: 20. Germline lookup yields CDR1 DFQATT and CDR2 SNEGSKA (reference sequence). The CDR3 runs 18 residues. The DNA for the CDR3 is TGCAGTGCTAGGCAGTTGGACAGGCCTCAATCGTCGAGCTACGAGCAGTACTTC. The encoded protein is CSARQLDRPQSSSYEQYF.

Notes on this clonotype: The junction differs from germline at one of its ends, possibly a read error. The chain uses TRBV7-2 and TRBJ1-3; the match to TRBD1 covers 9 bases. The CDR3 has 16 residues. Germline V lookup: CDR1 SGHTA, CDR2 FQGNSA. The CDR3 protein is CANSWTGEVSGNTIYF. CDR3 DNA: TGTGCCAACAGCTGGACAGGGGAGGTCTCTGGAAACACCATATATTTT.

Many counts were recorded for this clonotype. The CDR3 DNA follows: TGTGCCACCAGTGACCCCTCACCGGGACAGGGGGCCCAATATGGCTACACCTTC. Its translation: CATSDPSPGQGAQYGYTF. The chain combines TRBV24-1 with TRBJ1-2; 12 bases are a match to TRBD1. After removal of 4 bases from V and 5 bases from J, the junction contained 13 bases not matched to a gene. There are 18 residues in the CDR3. Germline V gene data show CDR1 as KGHDR and CDR2 as SFDVKD.

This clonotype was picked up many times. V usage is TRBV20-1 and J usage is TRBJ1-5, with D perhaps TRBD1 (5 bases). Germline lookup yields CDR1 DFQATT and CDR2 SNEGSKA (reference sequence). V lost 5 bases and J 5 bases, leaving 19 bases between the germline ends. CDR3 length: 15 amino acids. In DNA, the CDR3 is TGCAGTGCTGGTTATGGGGCAGGGAGGTATCAGCCCCAGCATTTT. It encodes CSAGYGAGRYQPQHF.

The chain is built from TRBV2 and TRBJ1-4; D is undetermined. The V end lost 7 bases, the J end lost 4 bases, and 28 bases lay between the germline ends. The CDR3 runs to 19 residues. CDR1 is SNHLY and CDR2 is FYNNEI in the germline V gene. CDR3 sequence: CASTDPHRIQWPNNEKLFF. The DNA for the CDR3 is TGTGCCAGCACTGATCCCCACCGGATTCAGTGGCCCAATAATGAAAAACTGTTTTTT.

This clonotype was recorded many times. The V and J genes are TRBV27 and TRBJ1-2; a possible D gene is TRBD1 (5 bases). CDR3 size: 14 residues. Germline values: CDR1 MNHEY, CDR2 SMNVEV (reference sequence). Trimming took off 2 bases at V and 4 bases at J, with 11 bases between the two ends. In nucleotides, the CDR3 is TGTGCCAGCAGTTTAGCAGGGTTTGGCTATGGCTACACCTTC. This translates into CASSLAGFGYGYTF.

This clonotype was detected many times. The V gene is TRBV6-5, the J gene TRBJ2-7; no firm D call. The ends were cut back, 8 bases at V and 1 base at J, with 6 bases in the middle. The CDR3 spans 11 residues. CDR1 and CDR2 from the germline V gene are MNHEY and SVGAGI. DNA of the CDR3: TGTGCCAGCTTTGGGTCCTACGAGCAGTACTTC. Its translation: CASFGSYEQYF.

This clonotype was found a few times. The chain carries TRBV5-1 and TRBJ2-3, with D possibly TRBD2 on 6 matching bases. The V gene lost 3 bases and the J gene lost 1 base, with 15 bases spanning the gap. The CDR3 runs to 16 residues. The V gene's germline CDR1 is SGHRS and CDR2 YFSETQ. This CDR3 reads CASSSIGGPRTDTQYF. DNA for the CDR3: TGCGCCAGCAGCTCGATCGGGGGACCTCGCACAGATACGCAGTATTTT.

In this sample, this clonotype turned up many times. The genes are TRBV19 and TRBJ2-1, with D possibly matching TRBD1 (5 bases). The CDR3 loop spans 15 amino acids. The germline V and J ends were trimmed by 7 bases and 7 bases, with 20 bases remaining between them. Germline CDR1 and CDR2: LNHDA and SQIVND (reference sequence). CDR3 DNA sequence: TGTGCCAGTACCTCCCCCCGCAGGGTTGGGAATGAGCAGTTCTTC. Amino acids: CASTSPRRVGNEQFF. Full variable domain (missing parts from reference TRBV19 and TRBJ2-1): DGGITQSPKYLFRKEGQNVTLSCEQNLNHDAMYWYRQDPGQGLRLIYYSQIVNDFQKGDIAEGYSVSREKKESFPLTVTSAQKNPTAFYLCASTSPRRVGNEQFFGPGTRLTVL.

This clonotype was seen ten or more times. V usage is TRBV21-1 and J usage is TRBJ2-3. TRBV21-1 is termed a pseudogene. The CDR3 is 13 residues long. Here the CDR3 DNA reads TGTGCCAGCAGAAGGGTTTCCACAGATACGCAGTATTTT. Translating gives CASRRVSTDTQYF.

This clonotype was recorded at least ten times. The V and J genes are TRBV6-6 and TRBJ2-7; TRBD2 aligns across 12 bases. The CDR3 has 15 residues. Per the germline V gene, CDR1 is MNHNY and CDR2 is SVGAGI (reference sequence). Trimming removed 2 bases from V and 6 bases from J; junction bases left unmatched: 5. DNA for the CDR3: TGTGCCAGCAGTTACCCTAGCGGGAGGGCCGTCGAGCAGTACTTC. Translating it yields CASSYPSGRAVEQYF.

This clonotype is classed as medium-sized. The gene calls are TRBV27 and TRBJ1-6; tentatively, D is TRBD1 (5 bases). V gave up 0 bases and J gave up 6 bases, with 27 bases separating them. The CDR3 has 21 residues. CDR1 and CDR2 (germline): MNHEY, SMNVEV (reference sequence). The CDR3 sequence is CASSLSQRPGLRIRGNSPLHF. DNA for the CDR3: TGTGCCAGCAGTTTATCGCAAAGACCGGGACTCCGAATTAGGGGTAATTCACCCCTCCACTTT.